These 32 T cell receptor beta chains came from one sample sequenced in a study of blood T cell repertoires in COVID-19. Repertoires were generated with immunoSEQ multiplex PCR, while TCRdb's copy carries only in-frame clones and drops some. The sample lists about 160,000 clones; roughly 80% were seen once. Sequenced input: peripheral blood. The receptors stem from a man aged 55 to 70 with acute or convalescent COVID-19.

The chain combines TRBV4-3 with TRBJ2-3; tentatively, D is TRBD2 (5 bases). The V gene lost 5 bases and the J gene lost 0 bases, with 9 bases spanning the gap. Per the germline V gene, CDR1 is LGHNA and CDR2 is YSLEER. The CDR3 is 14 amino acids. As DNA, the CDR3 is TGCGCCAGCAGCACAACGGGGAGCACAGATACGCAGTATTTT. Amino acids: CASSTTGSTDTQYF.

The chain employs TRBV18 and TRBJ2-7; a weak D match, TRBD1 (6 bases). Germline CDR1 and CDR2: KGHSH and LQKENI. This CDR3 contains 15 residues. Trimming took 1 base from V and 5 from J, leaving 15 bases between them. Here the CDR3 DNA reads TGTGCCAGCTCACCACAGGCAGGGGTGTTCGACGAGCAGTACTTC. Protein sequence: CASSPQAGVFDEQYF.

This clone was detected only once. The chain has TRBV28 and TRBJ1-3, with a possible D match to TRBD1 (6 bases). Germline V lookup: CDR1 MDHEN, CDR2 SYDVKM. V lost 5 bases, J lost 4 bases, and 18 bases lay in between. CDR3 length equals 16 residues. CDR3 nucleotides: TGTGCCAGCAGTCCCTCCGGTACAGGGCCGGGAAACACCATATATTTT. It is translated as CASSPSGTGPGNTIYF.

The chain links TRBV29-1 to TRBJ2-2, with 7 bases matching TRBD1. The length of the CDR3 is 14 residues. Trimming took 0 bases from V and 4 from J; bases not matched to a gene: 2. Germline lookup yields CDR1 SQVTM and CDR2 ANQGSEA. The CDR3 DNA follows: TGCAGCGTTGAAGATGGGACAGTCACCGGGGAGCTGTTTTTT. Amino acid sequence: CSVEDGTVTGELFF.

V usage is TRBV12-3 or TRBV12-4 and J usage is TRBJ1-1; unclear D gene. V lost 6 bases to trimming and J lost 4 bases, with 9 bases between them. This CDR3 comprises 12 residues. CDR3 nucleotides: TGTGCCAGCAGATCGAGCTTCACTGAAGCTTTCTTT. This sequence encodes CASRSSFTEAFF.

The rearrangement uses TRBV2 and TRBJ2-6, with unresolved D. The V gene lost 6 bases and the J gene lost 0 bases, with 6 bases spanning the gap. The CDR3 sequence is 14 residues long. Germline lookup yields CDR1 SNHLY and CDR2 FYNNEI. CDR3 nucleotide sequence: TGTGCCAGCAGGGTGAGCTCTGGGGCCAACGTCCTGACTTTC. Translation: CASRVSSGANVLTF.

This rearrangement joins TRBV6-5 to TRBJ1-2, with 9 bases that match TRBD1. This CDR3 has 15 residues. V gave up 5 bases and J gave up 2 bases; unmatched junction bases: 6. Germline CDR1 is MNHEY and CDR2 is SVGAGI. This CDR3 is CASSRGTGTNYGYTF. The CDR3 DNA follows: TGTGCCAGCAGTAGGGGGACAGGGACCAACTATGGCTACACCTTC.

This CDR3 is CAISERPGGINEKLFF. The CDR3 nucleotides read TGTGCCATCAGTGAACGTCCAGGGGGGATCAATGAAAAACTGTTTTTT. This sequence joins TRBV10-3 and TRBJ1-4; TRBD1 agrees at 7 bases. V lost 3 bases to trimming and J lost 5 bases; unmatched junction nucleotides: 9. Germline CDR1 is ENHRY and CDR2 is SYGVKD. The CDR3 spans 16 residues.

The rearrangement links TRBV15 to TRBJ2-2; the match to TRBD1 covers 11 bases. Losses at the gene ends were 11 bases for V and 4 bases for J; bases not matched to a gene: 9. CDR1 is LNHNV and CDR2 is YYDKDF in the germline V gene (reference sequence). There are 15 residues in the CDR3. The CDR3 sequence: CAAGPGTGGTGELFF. The CDR3 region has the DNA TGTGCCGCAGGACCAGGGACAGGGGGCACCGGGGAGCTGTTTTTT.

This chain connects TRBV2 to TRBJ2-1; 8 bases agree with TRBD2. The J segment lost 7 bases and the V segment lost 3 bases, leaving 5 bases of the junction unmatched. This CDR3 region has 14 residues. CDR1 is SNHLY, CDR2 FYNNEI, per germline. The CDR3 nucleotides read TGTGCCAGCAGTGATAGCGGGACCGGAAATGAGCAGTTCTTC. Translated, it gives CASSDSGTGNEQFF.

The V call is TRBV7-9, the J call TRBJ2-7, with 8 bases that match TRBD2. CDR3 size: 15 residues. The V gene end was trimmed by 5 bases and the J gene end by 3 bases; junction bases not matched to a gene: 9. CDR1 is SEHNR, CDR2 FQNEAQ, per germline (reference sequence). The CDR3 loop is CASSLPERGSYEQYF. CDR3 nucleotide sequence: TGTGCCAGCAGCCTCCCTGAGCGGGGGAGCTACGAGCAGTACTTC.

The chain recombines TRBV4-3 with TRBJ2-2; TRBD1 agrees at 8 bases. V lost 4 bases to trimming and J lost 3 bases; unmatched junction nucleotides: 1. CDR1 and CDR2 (germline): LGHNA, YSLEER. The CDR3 extends over 14 amino acids. The CDR3 region has the DNA TGCGCCAGCAGCCCGGGACAGGACACCGGGGAGCTGTTTTTT. The encoded protein is CASSPGQDTGELFF.

This clone was picked up many times. The chain uses TRBV24-1 and TRBJ2-1; 7 bases match TRBD1. V lost 7 bases, J lost 2 bases, and 4 bases stayed unmatched. The germline V gene has CDR1 KGHDR and CDR2 SFDVKD. The CDR3 contains 14 residues. The CDR3 sequence is CATRDGTAYNEQFF. CDR3 nucleotides: TGTGCCACCAGGGATGGGACAGCCTACAATGAGCAGTTCTTC.

The DNA of the CDR3 is TGTGCCAGCAGTTTGAGGGGCAATCAGCCCCAGCATTTT. The encoded protein is CASSLRGNQPQHF. The V and J genes are TRBV12-3 or TRBV12-4 and TRBJ1-5, with D unresolved. The germline V and J ends were trimmed by 3 bases and 2 bases, with 5 bases remaining between them. The CDR3 is made up of 13 amino acids.

V gene TRBV7-3 combines with J gene TRBJ2-2, with D possibly TRBD1 on 6 matching bases. The CDR3 sequence is 17 residues long. Germline V lookup: CDR1 SGHTA, CDR2 FQGTGA. Trimming left V 5 bases short and J 0 bases short, with 16 bases between. CDR3 nucleotide sequence: TGTGCCAGCAGCACCTCCCCGGACAGCGCGAACACCGGGGAGCTGTTTTTT. Its protein is CASSTSPDSANTGELFF.

J is TRBJ1-5 and V is TRBV30; no clear D gene. Trimming took off 1 base at V and 4 bases at J, with 14 bases between the two ends. The germline gives CDR1 GTSNPN, CDR2 SVGIG (reference sequence). This CDR3 contains 15 residues. CDR3 coding DNA: TGTGCCTGGAGTGCTCAACGGGGAGCAAATCAGCCCCAGCATTTT. This sequence encodes CAWSAQRGANQPQHF. Based on the CDR3 plus reference TRBV30 and TRBJ1-5, the full variable domain is SQTIHQWPATLVQPVGSPLSLECTVEGTSNPNLYWYRQAAGRGLQLLFYSVGIGQISSEVPQNLSASRPQDRQFILSSKKLLLSDSGFYLCAWSAQRGANQPQHFGDGTRLSIL.

This sequence joins TRBV4-2 and TRBJ2-7, with no clear D. V shed 1 base and J shed 7 bases, with 11 bases lying between them. CDR1 is LGHNA, CDR2 YNFKEQ, per germline. The length of the CDR3 is 13 residues. The CDR3 nucleotides read TGTGCCAGCAGCCAAGGTTCTGGAGATGAGCAGTACTTC. This translates into CASSQGSGDEQYF.

There are a few counts of this clone. The rearrangement joins TRBV7-8 to TRBJ1-2; TRBD1 matches 8 bases. After removal of 5 bases from V and 4 bases from J, the junction contained 9 bases not matched to a gene. Germline V CDR1 and CDR2: SGHVS, FQNEAQ. CDR3 length: 15 residues. CDR3 coding DNA: TGTGCCAGCAGCGAGACAGGGGAAGAAGGCTATGGCTACACCTTC. It codes for CASSETGEEGYGYTF.

Only one count was recorded for this clone. The chain recombines TRBV5-1 with TRBJ2-1, with D uncertain. Germline CDR1 SGHRS, CDR2 YFSETQ. Trimming removed 2 bases from V and 0 bases from J, with 12 bases in between. CDR3 length: 16 residues. The chain's CDR3 is CASSFYGWSSYNEQFF. The CDR3 nucleotides are TGCGCCAGCAGCTTCTACGGGTGGAGCTCCTACAATGAGCAGTTCTTC. The entire variable domain, with the rest obtained from reference TRBV5-1 and TRBJ2-1, is as follows: KAGVTQTPRYLIKTRGQQVTLSCSPISGHRSVSWYQQTPGQGLQFLFEYFSETQRNKGNFPGRFSGRQFSNSRSEMNVSTLELGDSALYLCASSFYGWSSYNEQFFGPGTRLTVL.

The rearrangement uses TRBV5-1 and TRBJ1-3; possibly TRBD1 for D (5 bases). CDR3 length: 13 amino acids. V lost 2 bases to trimming and J lost 8 bases, with 11 bases between them. CDR1 and CDR2 (germline): SGHRS, YFSETQ. CDR3 nucleotides: TGCGCCAGCAGCTTAAATACGGGGGACACCATATATTTT. Protein product: CASSLNTGDTIYF.

This sequence joins TRBV15 and TRBJ2-7, with D tentatively TRBD2 (5 bases). Per germline, CDR1 LNHNV and CDR2 YYDKDF (reference sequence). V lost 3 bases to trimming and J lost 5 bases, with 14 bases between them. The CDR3 consists of 14 residues. CDR3 nucleotide sequence: TGTGCCACCAGCAGGGGCGGGTCAGTCGACGAGCAGTACTTC. It translates to CATSRGGSVDEQYF.

V usage is TRBV20-1 and J usage is TRBJ1-4; no firm D call. Germline V gene data show CDR1 as DFQATT and CDR2 as SNEGSKA (reference sequence). V was shortened by 3 bases and J by 4 bases, with 9 bases between the two germline ends. This CDR3 has 13 residues. The CDR3 region is CSASGLLNEKLFF. The CDR3 DNA is TGCAGTGCTAGTGGGCTGCTTAATGAAAAACTGTTTTTT.

The chain couples TRBV9 to TRBJ2-7; D gene unclear. V was shortened by 3 bases and J by 0 bases, with 10 bases between the two germline ends. CDR1 is SGDLS and CDR2 is YYNGEE in the germline V gene. The CDR3 extends over 14 amino acids. The CDR3 protein is CASSAGDSSYEQYF. For the CDR3, the DNA is TGTGCCAGCAGCGCCGGAGATTCCTCCTACGAGCAGTACTTC.

CDR3 region: CSVDWQGGYTF. As DNA, the CDR3 is TGCAGCGTTGATTGGCAGGGGGGCTACACCTTC. V usage is TRBV29-1 and J usage is TRBJ1-2; possibly TRBD1 for D (6 bases). Germline CDR1 is SQVTM and CDR2 is ANQGSEA. This CDR3 is 11 amino acids long. Trimming pared 3 bases from V and 8 bases from J, leaving 10 bases between. Full variable domain (remainder filled in from reference TRBV29-1 and TRBJ1-2): SAVISQKPSRDICQRGTSLTIQCQVDSQVTMMFWYRQQPGQSLTLIATANQGSEATYESGFVIDKFPISRPNLTFSTLTVSNMSPEDSSIYLCSVDWQGGYTFGSGTRLTVV.

J is TRBJ2-5 and V is TRBV5-1, with a possible D match to TRBD2 (6 bases). V gave up 4 bases and J gave up 6 bases, with 16 bases separating them. CDR1 is SGHRS and CDR2 is YFSETQ in the germline V gene. The length of the CDR3 is 14 residues. The CDR3 sequence is CASSPSVGRQTQYF. CDR3 sequence (DNA): TGCGCCAGCAGCCCCTCAGTCGGGAGACAGACCCAGTACTTC.

This CDR3 reads CASSAPGGRTEAFF. In nucleotides, the CDR3 is TGTGCCAGCAGTGCCCCAGGGGGCCGCACTGAAGCTTTCTTT. The chain links TRBV25-1 to TRBJ1-1, with 8 nucleotides matching TRBD1. Trimming at V came to 4 bases and at J to 4 bases, leaving 5 bases not matched to a gene. The CDR3 extends over 14 amino acids. Germline V gene sequence: CDR1 MGHDK, CDR2 SYGVNS.

The gene calls are TRBV24-1 and TRBJ1-1, with 10 bases aligning to TRBD1. Germline V gene data show CDR1 as KGHDR and CDR2 as SFDVKD. V gave up 5 bases and J gave up 1 base; unmatched junction bases: 0. CDR3 length: 14 residues. The CDR3 coding sequence is TGTGCCACCAGTGGGACAGGGGGGAACACTGAAGCTTTCTTT. Translation: CATSGTGGNTEAFF.

V and J are TRBV9 and TRBJ1-1; unclear D gene. Germline V gives CDR1 SGDLS, CDR2 YYNGEE. V was shortened by 4 bases and J by 3 bases, with 7 bases between the two germline ends. The CDR3 sequence is 12 residues long. CDR3 sequence reads: CASSSQDTEAFF. The CDR3, as DNA: TGTGCCAGCAGCTCCCAGGACACTGAAGCTTTCTTT. The entire variable domain, with the rest obtained from reference TRBV9 and TRBJ1-1, is as follows: DSGVTQTPKHLITATGQRVTLRCSPRSGDLSVYWYQQSLDQGLQFLIQYYNGEERAKGNILERFSAQQFPDLHSELNLSSLELGDSALYFCASSSQDTEAFFGQGTRLTVV.

This clone was seen more than once but under ten times. The gene calls are TRBV4-1 and TRBJ2-1; 15 positions match TRBD2. CDR1 MGHRA and CDR2 YSYEKL come from the germline V gene. There are 18 residues in the CDR3. With 4 bases clipped from V and 0 bases from J, the junction kept 4 bases outside the gene matches. CDR3 in DNA: TGCGCCAGCAGCCGAGGACTAGCGGGGGGGAGCTCCTACAATGAGCAGTTCTTC. This sequence encodes CASSRGLAGGSSYNEQFF.

J is TRBJ2-7 and V is TRBV4-1; TRBD1 agrees at 11 bases. V lost 6 bases to trimming and J lost 4 bases; unmatched junction nucleotides: 8. Germline CDR1 reads MGHRA; CDR2 reads YSYEKL. The CDR3 consists of 15 residues. The CDR3 DNA sequence: TGCGCCAGCAGGCTCGTTGGGACAGGGGGGTACGAGCAGTACTTC. Amino acid sequence: CASRLVGTGGYEQYF.

This clone appeared once. This chain connects TRBV25-1 to TRBJ1-1; the D is unclear. There are 13 residues in the CDR3. The germline gives CDR1 MGHDK, CDR2 SYGVNS. Trimming shortened V by 5 bases and J by 1 base, and 8 bases separated the two germline ends. In nucleotides, the CDR3 is TGTGCCAGCAGTCCACCGGGGAACACTGAAGCTTTCTTT. This codes for CASSPPGNTEAFF. Based on the CDR3 plus reference TRBV25-1 and TRBJ1-1, the full variable domain is EADIYQTPRYLVIGTGKKITLECSQTMGHDKMYWYQQDPGMELHLIHYSYGVNSTEKGDLSSESTVSRIRTEHFPLTLESARPSHTSQYLCASSPPGNTEAFFGQGTRLTVV.

The chain joins TRBV7-2 to TRBJ1-4; TRBD1 is a possible D gene (5 bases). CDR1 and CDR2 (germline): SGHTA, FQGNSA. The CDR3 runs 13 residues. V was pared by 5 bases and J by 8 bases, with 12 bases between. CDR3 bases: TGTGCCAGCAGCCCGCGGGGGGGAGAAAAACTGTTTTTT. Its protein product is CASSPRGGEKLFF.